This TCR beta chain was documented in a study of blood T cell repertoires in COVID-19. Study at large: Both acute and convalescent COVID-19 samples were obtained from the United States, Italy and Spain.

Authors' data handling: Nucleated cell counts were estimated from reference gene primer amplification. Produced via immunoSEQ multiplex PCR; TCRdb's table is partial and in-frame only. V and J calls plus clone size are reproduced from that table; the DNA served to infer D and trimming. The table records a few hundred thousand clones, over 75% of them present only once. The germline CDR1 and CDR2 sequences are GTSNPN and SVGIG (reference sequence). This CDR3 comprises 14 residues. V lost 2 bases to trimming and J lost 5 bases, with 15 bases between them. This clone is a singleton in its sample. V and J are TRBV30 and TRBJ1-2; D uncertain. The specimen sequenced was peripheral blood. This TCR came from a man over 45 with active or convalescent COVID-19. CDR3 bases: TGTGCCTGGAGTCCCCCTCCGGGGTCATATGGCTACACCTTC. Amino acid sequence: CAWSPPPGSYGYTF.